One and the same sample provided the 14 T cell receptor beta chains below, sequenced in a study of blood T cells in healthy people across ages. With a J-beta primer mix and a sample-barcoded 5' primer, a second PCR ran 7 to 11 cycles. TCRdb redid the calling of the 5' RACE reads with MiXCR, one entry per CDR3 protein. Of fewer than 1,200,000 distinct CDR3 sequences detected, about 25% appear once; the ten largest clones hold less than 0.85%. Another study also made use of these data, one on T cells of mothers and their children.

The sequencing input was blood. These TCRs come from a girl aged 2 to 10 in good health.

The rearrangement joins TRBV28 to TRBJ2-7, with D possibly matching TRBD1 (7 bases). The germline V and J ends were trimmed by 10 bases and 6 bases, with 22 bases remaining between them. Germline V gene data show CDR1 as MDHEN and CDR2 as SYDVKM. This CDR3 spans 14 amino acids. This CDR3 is CATCWDRLGLEQYF. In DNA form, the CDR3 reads TGTGCCACGTGCTGGGACAGACTAGGACTCGAGCAGTACTTC.

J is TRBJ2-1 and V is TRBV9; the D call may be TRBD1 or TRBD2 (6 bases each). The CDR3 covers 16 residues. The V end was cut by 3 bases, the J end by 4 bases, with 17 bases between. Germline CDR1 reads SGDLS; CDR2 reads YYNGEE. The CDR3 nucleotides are TGTGCCAGCAGCGCCTTATACGGGGGCATTTACAATGAGCAGTTCTTC. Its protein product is CASSALYGGIYNEQFF.

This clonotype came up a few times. CDR3 DNA: TGCGCCAGCAGCTTGGAATGGGTAGAGACCCAGTACTTC. Its translation: CASSLEWVETQYF. The gene calls are TRBV5-1 and TRBJ2-5; D is unclear. This CDR3 has 13 residues. CDR1 SGHRS and CDR2 YFSETQ come from the germline V gene. Trimming shortened V by 0 bases and J by 4 bases, and 7 bases separated the two germline ends.

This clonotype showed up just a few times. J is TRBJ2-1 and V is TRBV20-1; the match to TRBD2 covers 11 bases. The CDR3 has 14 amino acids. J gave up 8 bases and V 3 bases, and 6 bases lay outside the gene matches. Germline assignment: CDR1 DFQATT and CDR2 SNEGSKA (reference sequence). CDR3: CSARASGRIDEQFF. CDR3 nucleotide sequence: TGCAGTGCTAGGGCTAGCGGGAGGATCGATGAGCAGTTCTTC.

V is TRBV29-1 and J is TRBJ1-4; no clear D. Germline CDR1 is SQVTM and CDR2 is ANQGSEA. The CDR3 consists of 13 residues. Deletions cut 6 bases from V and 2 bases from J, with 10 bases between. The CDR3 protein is CSVLRGTNEKLFF. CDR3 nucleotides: TGCAGCGTGTTACGCGGGACTAATGAAAAACTGTTTTTT.

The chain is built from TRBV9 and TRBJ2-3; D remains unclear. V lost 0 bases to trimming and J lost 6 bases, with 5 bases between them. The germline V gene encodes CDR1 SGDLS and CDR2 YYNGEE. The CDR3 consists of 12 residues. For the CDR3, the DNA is TGTGCCAGCAGCGTAGCGCGGGATACGCAGTATTTT. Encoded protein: CASSVARDTQYF.

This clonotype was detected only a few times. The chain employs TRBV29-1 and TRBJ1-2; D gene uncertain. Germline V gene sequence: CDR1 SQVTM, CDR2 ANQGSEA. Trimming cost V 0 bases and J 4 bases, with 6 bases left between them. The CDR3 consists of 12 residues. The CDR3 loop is CSVEDRPYGYTF. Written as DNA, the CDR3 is TGCAGCGTTGAAGATAGACCCTATGGCTACACCTTC.

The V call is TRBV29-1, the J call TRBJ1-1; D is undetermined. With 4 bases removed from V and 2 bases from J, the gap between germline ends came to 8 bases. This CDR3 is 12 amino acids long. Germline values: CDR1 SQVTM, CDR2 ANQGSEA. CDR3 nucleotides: TGCAGCGTTGCCGTGTTCAACACTGAAGCTTTCTTT. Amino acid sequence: CSVAVFNTEAFF.

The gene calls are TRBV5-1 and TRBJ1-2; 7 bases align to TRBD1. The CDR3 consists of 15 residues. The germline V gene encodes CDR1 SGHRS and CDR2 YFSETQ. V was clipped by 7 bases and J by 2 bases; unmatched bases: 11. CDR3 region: CASQDLAGGNYGYTF. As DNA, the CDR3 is TGCGCCAGCCAGGATTTGGCAGGGGGGAACTATGGCTACACCTTC.

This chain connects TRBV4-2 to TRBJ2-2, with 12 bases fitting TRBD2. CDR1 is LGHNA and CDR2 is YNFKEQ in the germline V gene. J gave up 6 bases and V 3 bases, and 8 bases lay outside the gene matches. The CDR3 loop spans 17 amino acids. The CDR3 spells CASSQLLAGGLAGELFF. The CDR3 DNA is TGTGCCAGCAGCCAGTTACTAGCGGGGGGACTCGCCGGGGAGCTGTTTTTT.

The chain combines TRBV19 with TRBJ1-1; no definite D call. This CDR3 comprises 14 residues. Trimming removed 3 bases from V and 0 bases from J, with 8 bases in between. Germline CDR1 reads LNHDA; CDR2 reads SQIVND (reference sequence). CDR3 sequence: CASSIGPMNTEAFF. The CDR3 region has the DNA TGTGCCAGTAGTATTGGCCCAATGAACACTGAAGCTTTCTTT.

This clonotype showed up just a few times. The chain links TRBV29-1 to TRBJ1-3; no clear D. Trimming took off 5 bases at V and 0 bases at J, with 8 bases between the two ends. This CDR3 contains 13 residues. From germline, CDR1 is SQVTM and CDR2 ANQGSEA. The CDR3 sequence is CSVYWSSGNTIYF. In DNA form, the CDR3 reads TGCAGCGTTTACTGGAGCTCTGGAAACACCATATATTTT.

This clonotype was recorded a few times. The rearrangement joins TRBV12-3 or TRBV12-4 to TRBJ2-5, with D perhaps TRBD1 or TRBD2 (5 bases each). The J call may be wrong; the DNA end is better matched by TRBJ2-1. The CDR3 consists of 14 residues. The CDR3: CASSRSFEGNEQFF. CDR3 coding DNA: TGTGCCAGCAGTCGCTCGTTCGAGGGGAATGAGCAGTTCTTC.

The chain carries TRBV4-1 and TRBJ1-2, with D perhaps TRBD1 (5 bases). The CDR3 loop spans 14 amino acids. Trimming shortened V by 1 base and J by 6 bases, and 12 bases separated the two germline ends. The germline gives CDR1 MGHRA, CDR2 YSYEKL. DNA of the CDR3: TGCGCCAGCAGCCAAGTGGGCAGGGTAGATGGCTACACCTTC. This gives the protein CASSQVGRVDGYTF.